This T cell receptor beta chain was observed in a study of T cells in tumors after PD-1 blockade. Study information: Patients received pembrolizumab 200 mg every 3 weeks or cemiplimab 350 mg every 2 weeks.

The CDR3 runs to 17 residues. Trimming cost V 4 bases and J 5 bases; bases outside gene matches: 12. Germline V gene lookup returns CDR1 MNHEY and CDR2 SMNVEV (reference sequence). Profiled with immunoSEQ multiplex PCR; TCRdb holds only in-frame clones, not every one. The data show roughly 60,000 clones, with 80% seen just once and about an eighth held by the top ten. This clone was counted a few times. This clonotype was sampled from a human donor with basal cell carcinoma. Material: PBMCs, obtained before anti-PD-1 treatment. This chain links TRBV27 with TRBJ2-2, with 8 bases that match TRBD2. The CDR3 loop reads CASSSVKAGERTGELFF. The CDR3, as DNA: TGTGCCAGCAGTTCAGTGAAAGCGGGGGAAAGGACCGGGGAGCTGTTTTTT.